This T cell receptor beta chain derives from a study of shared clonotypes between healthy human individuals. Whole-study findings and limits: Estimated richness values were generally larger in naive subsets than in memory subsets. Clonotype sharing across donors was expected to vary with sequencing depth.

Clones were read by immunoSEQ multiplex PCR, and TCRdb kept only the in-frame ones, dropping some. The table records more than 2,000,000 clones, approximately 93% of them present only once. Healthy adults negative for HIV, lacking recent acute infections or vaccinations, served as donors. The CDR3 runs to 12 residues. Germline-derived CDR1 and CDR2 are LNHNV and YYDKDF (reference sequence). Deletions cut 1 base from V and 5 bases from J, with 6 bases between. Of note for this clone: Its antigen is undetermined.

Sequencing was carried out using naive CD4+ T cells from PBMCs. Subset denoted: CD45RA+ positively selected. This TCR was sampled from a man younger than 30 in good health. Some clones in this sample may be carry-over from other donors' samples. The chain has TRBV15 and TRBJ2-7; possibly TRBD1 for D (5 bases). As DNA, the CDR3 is TGTGCCACCAGCAGAGTAGGGGACGAGCAGTACTTC. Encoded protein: CATSRVGDEQYF. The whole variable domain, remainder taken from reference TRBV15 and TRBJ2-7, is DAMVIQNPRYQVTQFGKPVTLSCSQTLNHNVMYWYQQKSSQAPKLLFHYYDKDFNNEADTPDNFQSRRPNTSFCFLDIRSPGLGDTAMYLCATSRVGDEQYFGPGTRLTVT.